The 6 T cell receptor beta chains below all came from one sample that was sequenced in a study of CD8 T cells in Susac syndrome. An amount of RNA that ranged from roughly 0.45 to 1 ug was reverse transcribed with random hexamers. TCRdb re-analysed the immunoSEQ multiplex PCR reads in MiXCR, keeping a single row per CDR3 protein. Here the sample spans 95,000 to 150,000 distinct CDR3 sequences, 96% being singletons. The sequenced sample was CD4+ T cells from PBMCs. These receptors were collected from a human donor with Susac syndrome.

The chain recombines TRBV29-1 with TRBJ2-1; 11 nucleotides match TRBD2. The V segment lost 5 bases and the J segment 2 bases; nucleotides outside the gene matches: 5. The length of the CDR3 is 15 residues. Germline CDR1 SQVTM, CDR2 ANQGSEA. The CDR3 is CSVPSGRYTYNEQFF. The DNA for the CDR3 is TGCAGCGTTCCTAGCGGGAGGTATACCTACAATGAGCAGTTCTTC.

The chain uses TRBV28 and TRBJ1-2, with a weak D call TRBD1 (6 bases). Trimming took 4 bases from V and 4 from J, leaving 16 bases between them. The CDR3 runs to 15 residues. Germline CDR1 is MDHEN and CDR2 is SYDVKM. The CDR3 sequence is CASSSALGQFYGYTF. DNA for the CDR3: TGTGCCAGCAGTTCCGCCCTAGGACAGTTCTATGGCTACACCTTC.

V usage is TRBV19 and J usage is TRBJ2-1; 8 positions agree with TRBD2. Germline V gene lookup returns CDR1 LNHDA and CDR2 SQIVND (reference sequence). The CDR3 loop spans 16 amino acids. J gave up 7 bases and V 5 bases, and 13 bases lay outside the gene matches. The CDR3 protein is CASSRSAGAGVNEQFF. In DNA, the CDR3 is TGTGCCAGTAGTCGATCAGCGGGAGCGGGGGTGAATGAGCAGTTCTTC.

The rearrangement joins TRBV14 to TRBJ2-3, with no clear D. CDR1 SGHDN and CDR2 FVKESK come from the germline V gene. V was cut by 1 base and J by 0 bases, with 5 bases left in between. The CDR3 runs to 14 residues. CDR3 sequence (DNA): TGTGCCAGCAGCCAAGTGCGGAGCACAGATACGCAGTATTTT. Its protein is CASSQVRSTDTQYF.

The genes are TRBV7-8 and TRBJ1-5; D ambiguous. Trimming pared 5 bases from V and 5 bases from J, leaving 10 bases between. The CDR3 totals 13 residues. Germline assignment: CDR1 SGHVS and CDR2 FQNEAQ. The CDR3 bases are TGTGCCAGCAGCCTACAGAGGGATCAGCCCCAGCATTTT. As protein: CASSLQRDQPQHF. Full variable domain (missing parts from reference TRBV7-8 and TRBJ1-5): GAGVSQSPRYKVAKRGQDVALRCDPISGHVSLFWYQQALGQGPEFLTYFQNEAQLDKSGLPSDRFFAERPEGSVSTLKIQRTQQEDSAVYLCASSLQRDQPQHFGDGTRLSIL.

The chain is built from TRBV29-1 and TRBJ1-5, with 7 positions matching TRBD1. V shed 7 bases and J 0 bases; nucleotides not matched to a gene: 6. The germline gives CDR1 SQVTM, CDR2 ANQGSEA. The CDR3 contains 14 residues. CDR3 in amino acids: CSASDRDSNQPQHF. CDR3 sequence (DNA): TGCAGCGCCTCCGACAGGGATAGCAATCAGCCCCAGCATTTT.